The 15 T cell receptor beta chains below all came from one sample that was sequenced in a study of blood T cells in healthy people across ages. The second PCR ran about 6 to 11 cycles with a sample-barcoded 5' primer and J-beta primers. TCRdb analysed the 5' RACE reads with MiXCR anew, one entry per CDR3 protein. The table includes about 560,000 distinct CDR3 sequences, about 25% detected once. The same sample was also used in a study of T cells of mothers and their children.

The sample was blood. The receptors here all came from a boy aged 2 to 10 in good health.

The V call is TRBV7-2, the J call TRBJ2-1; tentative D call: TRBD2 (5 bases). CDR3 size: 15 residues. Per germline, CDR1 SGHTA and CDR2 FQGNSA. V lost 1 base to trimming and J lost 4 bases, with 11 bases between them. The CDR3 spells CASSLEASPYNEQFF. The CDR3 bases are TGTGCCAGCAGCTTAGAAGCTAGCCCATACAATGAGCAGTTCTTC.

This clonotype has more than one count but fewer than ten. This sequence joins TRBV5-1 and TRBJ1-5; 8 positions match TRBD1. Unmatched junction bases numbered 8, after V lost 1 base and J lost 8 bases. CDR3 length: 15 residues. CDR1 and CDR2 (germline): SGHRS, YFSETQ. The DNA of the CDR3 is TGCGCCAGCAGCTTGACTCCAGGGGGCCGGGAGCCCCAGCATTTT. It encodes CASSLTPGGREPQHF.

The table lists this clonotype with a few counts. V usage is TRBV29-1 and J usage is TRBJ2-1; D is undetermined. The end of the DNA fits TRBJ2-5 better, so the J call may be wrong. This CDR3 has 12 residues. CDR1 is SQVTM, CDR2 ANQGSEA, per germline. In nucleotides, the CDR3 is TGCAGCGTTGAAAACTCGACGACGACCCAGTACTTC. Translated: CSVENSTTTQYF.

V is TRBV7-2 and J is TRBJ2-7, with no clear D. The CDR3 consists of 15 residues. Germline V gene data show CDR1 as SGHTA and CDR2 as FQGNSA. The ends were cut back, 5 bases at V and 2 bases at J, with 16 bases in the middle. The CDR3: CASSPKVRMAYEQYF. The CDR3 DNA reads as TGTGCCAGCAGCCCCAAGGTCCGAATGGCCTACGAGCAGTACTTC.

In its sample, this clonotype was seen a few times. The gene calls are TRBV2 and TRBJ2-5, with 8 bases identical to TRBD2. The J call is in doubt because the DNA end fits TRBJ2-7 better. Germline-derived CDR1 and CDR2 are SNHLY and FYNNEI. The CDR3 totals 16 residues. As DNA, the CDR3 is TGTGCCAGCAGTGAAAGGGCGGGAGGACCCTCCTACGAGCAGTACTTC. It specifies CASSERAGGPSYEQYF.

The rearrangement joins TRBV2 to TRBJ1-4; D unclear. This CDR3 spans 13 amino acids. Germline V gives CDR1 SNHLY, CDR2 FYNNEI. With 8 bases removed from V and 7 bases from J, the gap between germline ends came to 14 bases. CDR3 protein: CASLLEVGEKLFF. In DNA, the CDR3 is TGTGCCAGCCTGCTGGAGGTTGGTGAAAAACTGTTTTTT.

In this sample, this clonotype turned up a few times. The rearrangement links TRBV6-2 or TRBV6-3 to TRBJ2-7; 8 bases align to TRBD2. The CDR3 totals 16 residues. Germline CDR1 and CDR2: MNHEY and SVGEGT. The V and J ends lost 1 base and 3 bases, in that order; junction bases with no gene match: 8. The CDR3 loop is CASSYYSSGLLYEQYF. The CDR3 DNA reads TGTGCCAGCAGTTACTACTCTAGCGGGCTCCTCTACGAGCAGTACTTC.

This sequence joins TRBV27 and TRBJ2-5; TRBD1 matches at 11 bases. The end of the DNA is better explained by TRBJ2-1, so the J call may be wrong. The CDR3 has 15 residues. Germline CDR1 is MNHEY and CDR2 is SMNVEV (reference sequence). DNA for the CDR3: TGTGCCAGCAGTTCTAGGACAGGGGGCTTCAATGAGCAGTTCTTC. This gives the protein CASSSRTGGFNEQFF.

This clonotype was counted a few times. This chain links TRBV7-9 with TRBJ2-7; either TRBD1 or TRBD2 may fit D (6 bases each). CDR3 length: 15 amino acids. The V end lost 5 bases, the J end lost 2 bases, and 16 bases lay between the germline ends. Germline CDR1 and CDR2: SEHNR and FQNEAQ (reference sequence). The CDR3 sequence is CASSLGRTATYEQYF. CDR3 DNA: TGTGCCAGCAGCCTAGGGAGGACAGCGACCTACGAGCAGTACTTC. Drawing the rest from reference TRBV7-9 and TRBJ2-7, the complete variable domain is DTGVSQNPRHKITKRGQNVTFRCDPISEHNRLYWYRQTLGQGPEFLTYFQNEAQLEKSRLLSDRFSAERPKGSFSTLEIQRTEQGDSAMYLCASSLGRTATYEQYFGPGTRLTVT.

The rearrangement links TRBV19 to TRBJ2-1, with a possible D match to TRBD2 (6 bases). The CDR3 spans 15 residues. Germline CDR1 reads LNHDA; CDR2 reads SQIVND (reference sequence). The V end lost 3 bases, the J end lost 0 bases, and 9 bases lay between the germline ends. The CDR3 is CASSMAGSSYNEQFF. For the CDR3, the DNA is TGTGCCAGTAGTATGGCGGGGAGCTCCTACAATGAGCAGTTCTTC.

This chain connects TRBV5-5 to TRBJ2-7, with TRBD2 matching over 9 bases. CDR3 size: 15 residues. The V gene end was trimmed by 4 bases and the J gene end by 6 bases; junction bases not matched to a gene: 11. Per germline, CDR1 SGHKS and CDR2 YYEKEE (reference sequence). The chain's CDR3 is CASSPYLAGDPEQYF. CDR3 in DNA: TGTGCCAGCAGCCCCTACTTAGCGGGAGATCCCGAGCAGTACTTC.

The genes are TRBV5-1 and TRBJ2-5; 12 bases fit TRBD1. The germline V gene encodes CDR1 SGHRS and CDR2 YFSETQ. This CDR3 spans 15 amino acids. With V trimmed by 4 bases and J by 5 bases, 6 bases remained unmatched. The CDR3 spells CASSTGQGAFETQYF. The CDR3 bases are TGCGCCAGCAGCACGGGACAGGGGGCGTTTGAGACCCAGTACTTC.

The rearrangement joins TRBV10-3 to TRBJ2-1; 13 positions match TRBD2. The CDR3 spans 17 residues. Germline lookup yields CDR1 ENHRY and CDR2 SYGVKD. V was clipped by 2 bases and J by 0 bases; unmatched bases: 1. The CDR3 nucleotides are TGTGCCATCAGTGAGGGGACTAGCGGGGCCTCCTACAATGAGCAGTTCTTC. This gives the protein CAISEGTSGASYNEQFF.

This clonotype was recorded a few times. The genes are TRBV7-8 and TRBJ2-2; unclear D gene. This CDR3 has 14 residues. Trimming stripped 1 base from V and 7 bases from J, with 10 bases between. CDR1 and CDR2 (germline): SGHVS, FQNEAQ. In nucleotides, the CDR3 is TGTGCCAGCAGCTTAGTCCCTGACGGCGGGGAGCTGTTTTTT. This gives the protein CASSLVPDGGELFF.

The V and J genes are TRBV3-1 and TRBJ1-4, with D possibly TRBD1 on 6 matching bases. The V and J ends lost 8 bases and 1 base respectively, with 8 bases between them. The CDR3 spans 13 residues. Germline assignment: CDR1 LGHDT and CDR2 YNNKEL (reference sequence). CDR3 sequence: CASLGGTNEKLFF. The DNA for the CDR3 is TGTGCCAGCCTAGGGGGAACTAATGAAAAACTGTTTTTT.